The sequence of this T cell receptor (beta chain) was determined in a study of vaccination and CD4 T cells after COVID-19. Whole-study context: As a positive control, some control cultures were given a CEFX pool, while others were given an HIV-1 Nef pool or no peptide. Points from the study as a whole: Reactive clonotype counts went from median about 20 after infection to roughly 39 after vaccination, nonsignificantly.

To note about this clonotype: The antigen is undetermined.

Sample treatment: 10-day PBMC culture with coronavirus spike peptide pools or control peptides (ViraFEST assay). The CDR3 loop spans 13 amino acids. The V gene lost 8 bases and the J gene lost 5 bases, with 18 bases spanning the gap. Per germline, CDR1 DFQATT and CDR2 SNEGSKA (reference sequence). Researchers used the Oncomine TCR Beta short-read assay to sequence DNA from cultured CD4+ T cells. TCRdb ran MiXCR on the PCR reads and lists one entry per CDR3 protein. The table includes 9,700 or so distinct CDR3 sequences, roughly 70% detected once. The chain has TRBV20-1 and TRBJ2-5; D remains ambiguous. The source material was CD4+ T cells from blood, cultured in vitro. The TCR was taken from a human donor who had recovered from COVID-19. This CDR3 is CSSKDPLPETQYF. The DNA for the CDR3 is TGCAGTTCAAAGGACCCTCTGCCCGAGACCCAGTACTTC.